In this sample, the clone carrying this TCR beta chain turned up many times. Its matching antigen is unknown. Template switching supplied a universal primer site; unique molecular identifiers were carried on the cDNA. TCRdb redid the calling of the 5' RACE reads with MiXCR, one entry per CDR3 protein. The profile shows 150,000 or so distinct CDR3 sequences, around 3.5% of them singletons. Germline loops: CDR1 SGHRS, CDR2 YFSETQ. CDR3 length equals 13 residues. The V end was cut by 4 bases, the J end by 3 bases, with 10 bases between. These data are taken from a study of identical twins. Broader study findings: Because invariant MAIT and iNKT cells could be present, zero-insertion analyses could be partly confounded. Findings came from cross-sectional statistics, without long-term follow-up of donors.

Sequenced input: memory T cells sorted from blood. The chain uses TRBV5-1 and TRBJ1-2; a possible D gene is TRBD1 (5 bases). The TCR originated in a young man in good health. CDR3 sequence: CASSVDSYYGYTF. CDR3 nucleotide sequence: TGCGCCAGCAGCGTCGACAGTTACTATGGCTACACCTTC.